The next 3 T cell receptor beta chains were all read from a single sample in a study of cytomegalovirus exposure and HLA in healthy donors. Primers for the PCR totalled 60 Vbeta and 13 Jbeta. This table comes from immunoSEQ multiplex PCR, and its TCRdb copy is limited to in-frame clones, with some not included. In the table there are around 100,000 clones, about 75% of which are singletons. The sample consisted of PBMCs. The receptors here all came from a male donor in good health and CMV-seropositive.

This clone was counted a few times. The V call is TRBV5-1, the J call TRBJ2-4; 9 positions agree with TRBD1. This CDR3 contains 14 residues. J lost 6 bases, V lost 3 bases, and 4 bases had no gene match. Germline-derived CDR1 and CDR2 are SGHRS and YFSETQ. The CDR3 reads CASSSTGGGNIQYF. CDR3 DNA: TGCGCCAGCAGCTCTACAGGGGGCGGAAACATTCAGTACTTC. Drawing the rest from reference TRBV5-1 and TRBJ2-4, the complete variable domain is KAGVTQTPRYLIKTRGQQVTLSCSPISGHRSVSWYQQTPGQGLQFLFEYFSETQRNKGNFPGRFSGRQFSNSRSEMNVSTLELGDSALYLCASSSTGGGNIQYFGAGTRLSVL.

There are a few counts of this clone. The chain has TRBV2 and TRBJ1-1; no clear D. CDR3 length: 13 residues. CDR1 and CDR2 (germline): SNHLY, FYNNEI. The V gene lost 6 bases and the J gene lost 7 bases, with 15 bases spanning the gap. The chain's CDR3 is CASSGLSYGEAFF. The CDR3 nucleotides are TGTGCCAGCAGCGGTCTAAGTTATGGTGAAGCTTTCTTT.

The chain is built from TRBV5-4 and TRBJ2-5; D is undetermined. The CDR3 sequence is 14 residues long. Germline V CDR1 and CDR2: SGHNT, YYREEE (reference sequence). With 4 bases removed from V and 0 bases from J, the gap between germline ends came to 10 bases. This CDR3 reads CASSPRLHQETQYF. CDR3 bases: TGTGCCAGCAGCCCCCGGTTGCACCAAGAGACCCAGTACTTC.